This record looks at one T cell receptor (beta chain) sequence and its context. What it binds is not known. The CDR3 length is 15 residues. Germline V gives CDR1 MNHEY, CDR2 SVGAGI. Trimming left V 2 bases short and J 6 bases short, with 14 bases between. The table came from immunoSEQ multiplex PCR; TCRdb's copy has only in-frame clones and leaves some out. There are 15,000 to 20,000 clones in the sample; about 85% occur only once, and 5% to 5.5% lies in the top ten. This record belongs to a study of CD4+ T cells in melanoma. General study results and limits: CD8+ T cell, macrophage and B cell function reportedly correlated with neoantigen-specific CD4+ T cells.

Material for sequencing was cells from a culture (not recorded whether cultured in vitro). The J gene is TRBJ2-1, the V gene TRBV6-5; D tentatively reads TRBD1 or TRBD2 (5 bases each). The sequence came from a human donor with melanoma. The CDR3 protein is CASSYDVWGSNEQFF. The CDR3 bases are TGTGCCAGCAGTTACGATGTTTGGGGGAGCAATGAGCAGTTCTTC.